This T cell receptor (beta chain) was identified during a study of shared clonotypes between healthy human individuals. Study processing details: ImmunoSEQ gave junction-only sequences without quality scores, so filtering differed. The table came from immunoSEQ multiplex PCR; TCRdb's copy has only in-frame clones and leaves some out. V, J and clone size are those of that table, while D and trimming were read from the DNA. This sample has a few hundred thousand clones, with more than 95% found just once. Healthy HIV-negative adults with no recent acute infections or vaccinations were recruited as donors. CD4+ cell separation produced CD45RA+ naive and CD45RA-negative memory subsets. Trimming shortened V by 6 bases and J by 2 bases, and 13 bases separated the two germline ends. There are 14 residues in the CDR3. Germline V gene sequence: CDR1 SGHAT, CDR2 FQNNGV.

The sequenced sample was naive CD4+ T cells sorted from blood. Subset given: CD45RA+ positively selected. The TCR originated in a young woman in good health. This chain uses TRBV11-2 with TRBJ2-5; tentatively, D is TRBD2 (6 bases). The DNA for the CDR3 is TGTGCCAGCAGTGAGGCGGGGTGGCAAGAGACCCAGTACTTC. It specifies CASSEAGWQETQYF.